The rows below give T cell receptor beta chains drawn from one sample of a study of CD8 T cells in Susac syndrome. One entry per CDR3 protein results from TCRdb running MiXCR on the immunoSEQ multiplex PCR reads. Here the sample spans more than 150,000 distinct CDR3 sequences, more than 90% being singletons. The specimen sequenced was CD4+ T cells from PBMCs. The receptors here all came from a human donor with Susac syndrome. The CDR3 runs from the conserved cysteine through the conserved F or W. Fields, in order: clone size, D gene, V gene, J gene, CDR3 DNA, CDR3 protein. A D gene is named only where the DNA matches it firmly. Clone size is not always given. Where it is, it says once, few, many or a class for expanded clones.

>NA|NA|TRBV30|TRBJ2-7
TGTGCCTGGAGTGTAGGTCACGAGCAGTACTTC
CAWSVGHEQYF
>NA|NA|TRBV6-5|TRBJ1-2
TGTGCCAGCAGCCGTGACAGTTCCTATGGCTACACCTTC
CASSRDSSYGYTF
>once|TRBD1|TRBV12-5|TRBJ2-1
TGTGCTAGTCTGGCAAACAGGGGCCCCCTCTACAATGAGCAGTTCTTC
CASLANRGPLYNEQFF
>NA|NA|TRBV9|TRBJ2-3
TGTGCCAGCAGCGTAGGGGTAGCAACGGATACGCAGTATTTT
CASSVGVATDTQYF
>NA|NA|TRBV29-1|TRBJ1-2
TGCAGCGTTGAGACAGTGTCTAACTATGGCTACACCTTC
CSVETVSNYGYTF
>NA|TRBD1|TRBV11-2|TRBJ2-1
TGTGCCAGCAGCCCCCGGACAGGGGACTACAATGAGCAGTTCTTC
CASSPRTGDYNEQFF
>NA|NA|TRBV7-9|TRBJ1-5
TGTGCCAGCAGCTGGGGAGGCGAGAACAATCAGCCCCAGCATTTT
CASSWGGENNQPQHF
>NA|TRBD1|TRBV4-1|TRBJ1-2
TGCGCCAGCAGCCAAGGATTCAGGGCAGGGGGCGCCTATGGCTACACCTTC
CASSQGFRAGGAYGYTF
>once|TRBD1|TRBV4-1|TRBJ2-4
TGCGCCAGCAGCCAACACAGGGGGAAGTCAAACATTCAGTACTTC
CASSQHRGKSNIQYF
>NA|TRBD1|TRBV5-4|TRBJ1-3
TGTGCCAGCAGCTTGGACAGGGGAGGAAACACCATATATTTT
CASSLDRGGNTIYF
>NA|TRBD2|TRBV5-1|TRBJ2-5
TGCGCCAGCAGCTTGATCGGGGGGAGGCAAGAGACCCAGTACTTC
CASSLIGGRQETQYF
>NA|NA|TRBV5-4|TRBJ2-5
TGTGCCAGCAGCTCTACCGGACGGGCCGAAGAGACCCAGTACTTC
CASSSTGRAEETQYF
>NA|NA|TRBV9|TRBJ1-2
TGTGCCAGCAGCGAGCAGGGAGGATACACCTTC
CASSEQGGYTF
>NA|NA|TRBV7-6|TRBJ2-1
TGTGCCAGCAGTCATAAAGGTTGGGGCTCTGAGAATGAGCAGTTCTTC
CASSHKGWGSENEQFF
>NA|NA|TRBV4-2|TRBJ1-1
TGTGCCAGCAGCCAAGATAACTCTGAAGCTTTCTTT
CASSQDNSEAFF
>NA|NA|TRBV5-4|TRBJ1-1
TGTGCCAGCAGCGGCCTTCTTGGCGGGGAAGCCTTCGGCACTGAAGCTTTCTTT
CASSGLLGGEAFGTEAFF
>NA|NA|TRBV12-3/TRBV12-4|TRBJ1-2
TGTGCCAGCAGTTTCCTAGAGTATGGCTACACCTTC
CASSFLEYGYTF
>NA|NA|TRBV5-1|TRBJ1-1
TGCGCCAGCAGGGAAGGCTCGGGGACTGAAGCTTTCTTT
CASREGSGTEAFF
>once|NA|TRBV7-9|TRBJ1-1
TGTGCCAGCAGCTTAGACAGGTGGGCTTTCTTT
CASSLDRWAFF
>once|TRBD1|TRBV6-2/TRBV6-3|TRBJ1-5
TGTGCCAGCAGGGACAGGGTCCACCAGCCCCAGCATTTT
CASRDRVHQPQHF
>NA|TRBD2|TRBV20-1|TRBJ2-5
TGCAGTGCTAGCACTAGCGGGGGGGCAATAGAGACCCAGTACTTC
CSASTSGGAIETQYF
>NA|TRBD1|TRBV29-1|TRBJ1-1
TGCAGCGTTGACGAGACGGGACAGACTGAAGCTTTCTTT
CSVDETGQTEAFF
>NA|NA|TRBV12-3/TRBV12-4|TRBJ2-3
TGTGCCAGCAGTAACAGGGTGGGGGGCACAGATACGCAGTATTTT
CASSNRVGGTDTQYF
>NA|TRBD1|TRBV3-1|TRBJ1-2
TGTGCCAGCAGCGGAGCTGGGACAGGGAACACCTTC
CASSGAGTGNTF
>NA|TRBD2|TRBV6-4|TRBJ2-1
TGTGCCAGCAGTGAACTAGCGGGGGGTCTCTATGAGCAGTTCTTC
CASSELAGGLYEQFF
>NA|TRBD1|TRBV28|TRBJ2-7
TGTGCCAGCAGTTTCACCGGGACAGGGAGCGAGCAGTACTTC
CASSFTGTGSEQYF
>NA|TRBD1|TRBV9|TRBJ1-4
TGTGCCAGCAGCCCACAGGGGATCGGAAAACTGTTTTTT
CASSPQGIGKLFF
>NA|NA|TRBV3-1|TRBJ2-7
TGTGCCAGCAGCCAAAGCCGGGACAATGAGCAGTACTTC
CASSQSRDNEQYF
>NA|NA|TRBV15|TRBJ2-3
TGTGCCACCAGCAGAGCTACTACCGGAGGTACGCAGTATTTT
CATSRATTGGTQYF
>NA|NA|TRBV4-1|TRBJ2-1
TGCGCCAGCAGCCAAGATCGGGGTGAGGTTAACAATGAGCAGTTCTTC
CASSQDRGEVNNEQFF